The clone carrying this T cell receptor (beta chain) was detected many times. The length of the CDR3 is 14 residues. Germline lookup yields CDR1 DFQATT and CDR2 SNEGSKA (reference sequence). V dropped 0 bases and J dropped 5; count of bases not matched to a gene: 5. Unique molecular identifiers were attached to individual cDNA molecules. TCRdb fed the 5' RACE reads into MiXCR, producing one record per CDR3 protein. This sample has 95,000 to 110,000 distinct CDR3 sequences, with around 10% found just once. The source of the sample is a study of early T cells in non-severe SARS-CoV-2 infection. Study-level information: Sequenced bulk RNA came from whole blood that was unsorted, and chains were unpaired.

Material for sequencing was whole blood. The TCR originated in an adult who was a healthcare worker with PCR-confirmed SARS-CoV-2 infection or an uninfected control (not recorded which). The V gene is TRBV20-1, the J gene TRBJ2-7; TRBD1 agrees at 9 bases. In nucleotides, the CDR3 is TGCAGTGCTAGAGAGAGGACAGGGGTCGACGAGCAGTACTTC. This gives the protein CSARERTGVDEQYF.